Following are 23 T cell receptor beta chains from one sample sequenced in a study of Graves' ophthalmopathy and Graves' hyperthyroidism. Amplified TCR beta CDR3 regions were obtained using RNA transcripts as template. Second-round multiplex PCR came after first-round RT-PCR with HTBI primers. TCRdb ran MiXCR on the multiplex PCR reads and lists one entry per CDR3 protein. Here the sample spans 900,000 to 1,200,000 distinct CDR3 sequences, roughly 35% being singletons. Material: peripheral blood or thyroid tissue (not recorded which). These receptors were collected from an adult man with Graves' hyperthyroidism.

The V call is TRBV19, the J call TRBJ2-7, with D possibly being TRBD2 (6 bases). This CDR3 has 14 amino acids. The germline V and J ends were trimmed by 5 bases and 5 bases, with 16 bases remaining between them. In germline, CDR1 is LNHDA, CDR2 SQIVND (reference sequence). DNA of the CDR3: TGTGCCAGTAGTCCAAATGGGGGGTTCCACGAGCAGTACTTC. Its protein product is CASSPNGGFHEQYF.

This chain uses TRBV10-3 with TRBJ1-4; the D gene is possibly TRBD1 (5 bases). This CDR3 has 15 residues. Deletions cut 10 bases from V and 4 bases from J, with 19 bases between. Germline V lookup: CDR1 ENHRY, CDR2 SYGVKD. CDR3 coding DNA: TGTGCCACCAGCCCGGGAGGGGCCGTTAATGAAAAACTGTTTTTT. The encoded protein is CATSPGGAVNEKLFF.

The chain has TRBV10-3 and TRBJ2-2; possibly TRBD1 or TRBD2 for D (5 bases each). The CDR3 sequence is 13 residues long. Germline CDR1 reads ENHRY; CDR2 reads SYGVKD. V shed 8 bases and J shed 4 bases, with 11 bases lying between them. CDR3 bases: TGTGCCATCGGGGGACCCTTCACCGGGGAGCTGTTTTTT. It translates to CAIGGPFTGELFF.

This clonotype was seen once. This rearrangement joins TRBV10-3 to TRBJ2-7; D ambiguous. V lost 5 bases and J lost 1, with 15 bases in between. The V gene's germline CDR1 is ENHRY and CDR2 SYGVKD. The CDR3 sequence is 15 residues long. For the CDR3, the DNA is TGTGCCATCAGTAACACGGGCATGGGGTCCTACGAGCAGTACTTC. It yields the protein CAISNTGMGSYEQYF.

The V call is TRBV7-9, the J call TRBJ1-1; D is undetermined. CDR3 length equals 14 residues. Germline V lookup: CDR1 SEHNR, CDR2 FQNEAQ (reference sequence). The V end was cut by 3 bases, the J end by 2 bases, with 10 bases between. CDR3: CASSLVNSNTEAFF. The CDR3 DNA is TGTGCCAGCAGCTTGGTTAACAGTAACACTGAAGCTTTCTTT.

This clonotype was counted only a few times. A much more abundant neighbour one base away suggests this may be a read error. The CDR3, as DNA: TGTGCCAGCATGGGTGGGACCCAGTACTTC. Translated: CASMGGTQYF. The chain combines TRBV12-3 or TRBV12-4 with TRBJ2-5; D uncertain. CDR3 size: 10 residues. Trimming removed 7 bases at V and 7 bases at J, with 7 bases between.

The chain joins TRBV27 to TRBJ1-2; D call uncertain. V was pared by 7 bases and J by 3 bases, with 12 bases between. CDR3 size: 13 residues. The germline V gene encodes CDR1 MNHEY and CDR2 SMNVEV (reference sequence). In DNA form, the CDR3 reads TGTGCCAGCACCCGGCGGGGTGACTATGGCTACACCTTC. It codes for CASTRRGDYGYTF.

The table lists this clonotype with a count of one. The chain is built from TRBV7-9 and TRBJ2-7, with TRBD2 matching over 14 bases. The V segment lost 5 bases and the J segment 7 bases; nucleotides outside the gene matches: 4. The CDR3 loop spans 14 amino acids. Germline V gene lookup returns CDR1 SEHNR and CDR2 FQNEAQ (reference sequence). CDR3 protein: CASSGTSGRGEQYF. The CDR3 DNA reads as TGTGCCAGCAGCGGGACTAGCGGGAGAGGGGAGCAGTACTTC. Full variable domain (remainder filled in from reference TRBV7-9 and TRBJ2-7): DTGVSQNPRHKITKRGQNVTFRCDPISEHNRLYWYRQTLGQGPEFLTYFQNEAQLEKSRLLSDRFSAERPKGSFSTLEIQRTEQGDSAMYLCASSGTSGRGEQYFGPGTRLTVT.

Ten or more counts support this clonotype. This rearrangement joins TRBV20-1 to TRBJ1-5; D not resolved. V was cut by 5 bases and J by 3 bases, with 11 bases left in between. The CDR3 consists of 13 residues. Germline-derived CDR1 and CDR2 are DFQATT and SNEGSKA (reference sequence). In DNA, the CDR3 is TGCAGTGCTCTGGACCTCAACAATCAGCCCCAGCATTTT. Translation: CSALDLNNQPQHF.

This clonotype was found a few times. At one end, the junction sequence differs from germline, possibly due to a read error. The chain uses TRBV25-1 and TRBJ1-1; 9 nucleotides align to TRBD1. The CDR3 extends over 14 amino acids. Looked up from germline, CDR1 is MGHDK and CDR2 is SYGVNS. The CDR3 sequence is CASSRDREYTEASF. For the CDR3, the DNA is TGTGCCAGCAGCAGGGACAGGGAATACACTGAAGCTTCCTTC.

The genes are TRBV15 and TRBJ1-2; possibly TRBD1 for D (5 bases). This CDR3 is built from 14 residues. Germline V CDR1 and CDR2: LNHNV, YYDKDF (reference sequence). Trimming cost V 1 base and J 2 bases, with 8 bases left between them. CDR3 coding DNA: TGTGCCACCAGCAGAGTTGGGGGGAACTATGGCTACACCTTC. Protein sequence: CATSRVGGNYGYTF.

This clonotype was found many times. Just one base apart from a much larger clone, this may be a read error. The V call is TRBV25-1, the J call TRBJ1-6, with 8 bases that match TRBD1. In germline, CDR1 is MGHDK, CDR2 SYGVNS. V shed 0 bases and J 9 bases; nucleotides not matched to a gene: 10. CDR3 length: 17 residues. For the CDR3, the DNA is TGTGCCAGCAGTGAATATGGGTTTCGGGACAGGAGTTCACCCCTCCACTTT. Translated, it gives CASSEYGFRDRSSPLHF. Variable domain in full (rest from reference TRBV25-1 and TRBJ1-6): EADIYQTPRYLVIGTGKKITLECSQTMGHDKMYWYQQDPGMELHLIHYSYGVNSTEKGDLSSESTVSRIRTEHFPLTLESARPSHTSQYLCASSEYGFRDRSSPLHFGNGTRLTVT.

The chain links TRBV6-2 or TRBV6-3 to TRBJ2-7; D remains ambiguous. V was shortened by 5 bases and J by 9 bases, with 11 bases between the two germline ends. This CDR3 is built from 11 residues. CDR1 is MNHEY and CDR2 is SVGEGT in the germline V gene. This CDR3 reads CASSHTSWQYF. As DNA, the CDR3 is TGTGCCAGCAGTCACACATCGTGGCAGTACTTC.

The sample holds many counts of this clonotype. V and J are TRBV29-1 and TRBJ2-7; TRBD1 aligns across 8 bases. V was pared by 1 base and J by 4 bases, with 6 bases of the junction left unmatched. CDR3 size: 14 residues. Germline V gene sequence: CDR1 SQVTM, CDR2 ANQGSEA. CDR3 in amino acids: CSVEARTGKYEQYF. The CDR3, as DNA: TGCAGCGTTGAAGCCCGGACAGGGAAGTACGAGCAGTACTTC.

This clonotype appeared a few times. In DNA, the CDR3 is TGTGCCAGCATCTCGGGACAGCAAGAGACCCAGTACTTC. It yields the protein CASISGQQETQYF. The chain uses TRBV28 and TRBJ2-5; 7 nucleotides line up with TRBD1. The V gene end was trimmed by 7 bases and the J gene end by 2 bases; junction bases not matched to a gene: 4. Germline-derived CDR1 and CDR2 are MDHEN and SYDVKM. This CDR3 has 13 residues.

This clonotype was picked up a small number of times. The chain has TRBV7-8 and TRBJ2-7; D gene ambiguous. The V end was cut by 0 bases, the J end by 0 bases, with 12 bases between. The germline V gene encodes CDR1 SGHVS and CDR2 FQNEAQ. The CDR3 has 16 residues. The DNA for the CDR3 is TGTGCCAGCAGCTTAGCCCCCACCCTACCCTCCTACGAGCAGTACTTC. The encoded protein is CASSLAPTLPSYEQYF.

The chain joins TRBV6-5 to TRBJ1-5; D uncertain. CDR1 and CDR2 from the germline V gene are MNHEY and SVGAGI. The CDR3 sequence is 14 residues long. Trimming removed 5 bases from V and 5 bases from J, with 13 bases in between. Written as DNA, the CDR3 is TGTGCCAGCAGTGATGAAAGAAGTGATCAGCCCCAGCATTTT. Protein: CASSDERSDQPQHF.

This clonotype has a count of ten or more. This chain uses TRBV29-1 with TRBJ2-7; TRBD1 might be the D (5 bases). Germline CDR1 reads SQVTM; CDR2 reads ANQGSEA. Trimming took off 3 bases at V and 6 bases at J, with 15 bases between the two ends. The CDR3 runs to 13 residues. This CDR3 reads CSVENSQGGEQYF. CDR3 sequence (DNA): TGCAGCGTTGAGAATAGTCAGGGCGGCGAGCAGTACTTC.

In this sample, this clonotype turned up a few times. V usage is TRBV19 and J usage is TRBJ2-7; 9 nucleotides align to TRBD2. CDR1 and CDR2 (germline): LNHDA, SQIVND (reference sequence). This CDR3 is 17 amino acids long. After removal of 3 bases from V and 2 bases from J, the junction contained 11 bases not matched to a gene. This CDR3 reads CASSIPSGTSRTYEQYF. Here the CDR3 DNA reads TGTGCCAGTAGTATCCCTTCCGGGACTAGCAGGACCTACGAGCAGTACTTC.

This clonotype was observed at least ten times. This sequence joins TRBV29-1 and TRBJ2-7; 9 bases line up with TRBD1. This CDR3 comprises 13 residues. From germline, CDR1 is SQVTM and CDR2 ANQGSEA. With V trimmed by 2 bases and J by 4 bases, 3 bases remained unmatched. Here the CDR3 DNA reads TGCAGCGTTGAAACAGGGGGCGGATACGAGCAGTACTTC. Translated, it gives CSVETGGGYEQYF.

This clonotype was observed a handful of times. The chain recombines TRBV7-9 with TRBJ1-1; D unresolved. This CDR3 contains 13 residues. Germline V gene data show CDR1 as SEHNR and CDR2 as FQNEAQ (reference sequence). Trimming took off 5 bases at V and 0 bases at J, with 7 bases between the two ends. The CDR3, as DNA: TGTGCCAGCAGCCCTGCCATGAACACTGAAGCTTTCTTT. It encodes CASSPAMNTEAFF.

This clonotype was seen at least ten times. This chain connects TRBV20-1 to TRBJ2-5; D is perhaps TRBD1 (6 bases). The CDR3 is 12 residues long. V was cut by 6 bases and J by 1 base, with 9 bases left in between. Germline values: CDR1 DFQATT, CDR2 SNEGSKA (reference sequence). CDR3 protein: CSARQAQETQYF. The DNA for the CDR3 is TGCAGTGCCAGACAGGCCCAAGAGACCCAGTACTTC.

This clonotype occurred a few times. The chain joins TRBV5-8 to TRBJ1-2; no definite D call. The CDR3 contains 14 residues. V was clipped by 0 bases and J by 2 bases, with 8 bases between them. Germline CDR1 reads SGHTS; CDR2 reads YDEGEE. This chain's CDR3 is CASSLERENYGYTF. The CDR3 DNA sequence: TGTGCCAGCAGCTTGGAACGGGAGAACTATGGCTACACCTTC.